Listed here are 16 T cell receptor beta chains from one sample, sequenced in a study of blood T cell repertoires in COVID-19. Some clones are missing from TCRdb's copy, which holds only in-frame ones; the method was immunoSEQ multiplex PCR. This sample has under 100,000 clones, with nearly 90% found just once. Sequences were obtained from peripheral blood. The receptor source for this set is a man aged 45-65 years with acute or convalescent COVID-19.

The genes are TRBV7-2 and TRBJ2-1; 11 bases map to TRBD2. This CDR3 comprises 16 residues. Germline V gene sequence: CDR1 SGHTA, CDR2 FQGNSA. V lost 1 base and J lost 7; bases outside the gene matches: 6. DNA for the CDR3: TGTGCCAGCAGCTTAGTAGTAGCGGGGGGGCCAAATGAGCAGTTCTTC. This translates into CASSLVVAGGPNEQFF.

The chain recombines TRBV11-2 with TRBJ2-5, with a weak D call TRBD2 (6 bases). The CDR3 is made up of 14 amino acids. The V end lost 4 bases, the J end lost 3 bases, and 12 bases lay between the germline ends. CDR1 is SGHAT, CDR2 FQNNGV, per germline. The CDR3 sequence: CASSSYGGKETQYF. The CDR3 DNA follows: TGTGCCAGCAGCTCTTACGGGGGAAAAGAGACCCAGTACTTC.

This clone was observed a single time. V and J are TRBV6-5 and TRBJ1-6, with 7 nucleotides matching TRBD1. Germline V CDR1 and CDR2: MNHEY, SVGAGI. The CDR3 totals 15 residues. V shed 2 bases and J 8 bases; nucleotides not matched to a gene: 6. CDR3 amino acids: CASSYTTGTDSPLHF. CDR3 sequence (DNA): TGTGCCAGCAGTTACACGACAGGGACTGATTCACCCCTCCACTTT.

The rearrangement joins TRBV11-2 to TRBJ2-3; 9 positions agree with TRBD2. The CDR3 extends over 15 amino acids. Germline CDR1 is SGHAT and CDR2 is FQNNGV. J was trimmed by 3 bases and V by 2 bases; bases with no gene match: 3. The CDR3 spells CASSLSLAGTDTQYF. DNA for the CDR3: TGTGCCAGCAGCTTAAGCCTAGCGGGGACAGATACGCAGTATTTT.

This clone was found a few times. The CDR3 DNA follows: TGTGCCTGGAGTGCAACGGGGGGACAGGGACGTTTTTTT. Its translation is CAWSATGGQGRFF. The chain has TRBV30 and TRBJ1-4, with TRBD1 matching over 9 bases. The CDR3 is 13 residues long. The J segment lost 17 bases and the V segment lost 1 base, leaving 11 bases of the junction unmatched. Germline lookup yields CDR1 GTSNPN and CDR2 SVGIG (reference sequence).

The sample holds one count of this clone. The chain is built from TRBV30 and TRBJ1-2; 8 nucleotides line up with TRBD1. V shed 4 bases and J 6 bases; nucleotides not matched to a gene: 7. This CDR3 has 13 residues. Germline lookup yields CDR1 GTSNPN and CDR2 SVGIG (reference sequence). The CDR3 DNA reads TGTGCCTGGACGACGACAGGGGCGCATGGCTACACCTTC. It yields the protein CAWTTTGAHGYTF.

The chain combines TRBV3-1 (or the pseudogene TRBV3-2) with TRBJ2-2; D is perhaps TRBD2 (5 bases). The CDR3 contains 15 residues. V was trimmed by 0 bases and J by 5 bases, leaving 10 bases between them. Germline-derived CDR1 and CDR2 are LGHDT and YNNKEL (reference sequence). Written as DNA, the CDR3 is TGTGCCAGCAGCCAAGAATTACGGGGTACCGGGGAGCTGTTTTTT. This translates into CASSQELRGTGELFF.

The chain is built from TRBV7-9 and TRBJ1-2, with 7 bases matching TRBD1. Trimming cost V 0 bases and J 2 bases; bases outside gene matches: 0. The germline gives CDR1 SEHNR, CDR2 FQNEAQ (reference sequence). There are 14 residues in the CDR3. In DNA, the CDR3 is TGTGCCAGCAGCTTAGCGGGACAGAACTATGGCTACACCTTC. Translation gives CASSLAGQNYGYTF.

This chain joins TRBV13 and TRBJ1-1; D unclear. This CDR3 has 16 residues. Germline V gene data show CDR1 as PRHDT and CDR2 as FYEKMQ (reference sequence). Trimming left V 0 bases short and J 6 bases short, with 17 bases between. In DNA form, the CDR3 reads TGTGCCAGCAGCTTAGGCCGGCGGATCCCTGGCGCTGAAGCTTTCTTT. It yields the protein CASSLGRRIPGAEAFF.

This clone was recorded many times. The CDR3 DNA reads TGCGCCAGCAGCCAATCAGGGTTCTATGGCTACACCTTC. Encoded protein: CASSQSGFYGYTF. The genes are TRBV4-1 and TRBJ1-2, with a possible D match to TRBD1 (5 bases). CDR1 is MGHRA and CDR2 is YSYEKL in the germline V gene. Trimming shortened V by 2 bases and J by 4 bases, and 8 bases separated the two germline ends. CDR3 length equals 13 residues.

The V and J genes are TRBV7-3 and TRBJ1-2; TRBD1 matches 8 bases. V trimming: 4 bases; J trimming: 7 bases; junction bases outside the gene matches: 5. Germline lookup yields CDR1 SGHTA and CDR2 FQGTGA. CDR3 length: 13 residues. The CDR3 region has the DNA TGTGCCAGCAGCTACAGCGACAGGGGTGGCTACACCTTC. The encoded protein is CASSYSDRGGYTF.

The chain is built from TRBV3-1 (or the pseudogene TRBV3-2) and TRBJ2-2; 7 positions agree with TRBD2. V lost 4 bases, J lost 4 bases, and 9 bases stayed unmatched. The germline V gene encodes CDR1 LGHDT and CDR2 YNNKEL (reference sequence). The CDR3 contains 16 residues. DNA of the CDR3: TGTGCCAGCAGCCCTTCCCGGGGGGTCGGCACCGGGGAGCTGTTTTTT. Its protein is CASSPSRGVGTGELFF.

The DNA for the CDR3 is TGTGCCAGTAGTATCGCGGCGGGGGGGCCATACGAGCAGTACGTC. Protein product: CASSIAAGGPYEQYV. V is TRBV19 and J is TRBJ2-7; 9 nucleotides match TRBD2. There are 15 residues in the CDR3. CDR1 and CDR2 from the germline V gene are LNHDA and SQIVND (reference sequence). The V gene end was trimmed by 3 bases and the J gene end by 4 bases; junction bases not matched to a gene: 7.

The table lists this clone with a few counts. A junction boundary mismatches the germline segment, possibly from a read error. This chain uses TRBV7-2 with TRBJ2-2, with 11 bases aligning to TRBD2. This CDR3 contains 14 residues. CDR1 and CDR2 from the germline V gene are SGHTA and FQGNSA. CDR3 in DNA: TGTGCCAGCAGCCTAGCGGGGGGAACCGGGGAGCTGTTTTTT. Protein: CASSLAGGTGELFF. The entire variable domain, with the rest obtained from reference TRBV7-2 and TRBJ2-2, is as follows: GAGVSQSPSNKVTEKGKDVELRCDPISGHTALYWYRQSLGQGLEFLIYFQGNSAPDKSGLPSDRFSAERTGGSVSTLTIQRTQQEDSAVYLCASSLAGGTGELFFGEGSRLTVL.

The chain recombines TRBV20-1 with TRBJ2-3, with 8 bases that match TRBD2. Germline assignment: CDR1 DFQATT and CDR2 SNEGSKA (reference sequence). J was trimmed by 2 bases and V by 3 bases; bases with no gene match: 10. The CDR3 runs 16 residues. CDR3 amino acids: CSASSGGAFITDTQYF. The CDR3 DNA sequence: TGCAGTGCTAGTTCGGGGGGGGCTTTTATCACAGATACGCAGTATTTT.

The rearrangement joins TRBV5-1 to TRBJ2-1, with 11 bases identical to TRBD2. The V and J ends lost 2 bases and 4 bases, in that order; junction bases with no gene match: 2. The CDR3 is 15 amino acids. Per germline, CDR1 SGHRS and CDR2 YFSETQ. CDR3 amino acids: CASSLLAGAYNEQFF. DNA of the CDR3: TGCGCCAGCAGCTTACTAGCGGGAGCTTACAATGAGCAGTTCTTC.